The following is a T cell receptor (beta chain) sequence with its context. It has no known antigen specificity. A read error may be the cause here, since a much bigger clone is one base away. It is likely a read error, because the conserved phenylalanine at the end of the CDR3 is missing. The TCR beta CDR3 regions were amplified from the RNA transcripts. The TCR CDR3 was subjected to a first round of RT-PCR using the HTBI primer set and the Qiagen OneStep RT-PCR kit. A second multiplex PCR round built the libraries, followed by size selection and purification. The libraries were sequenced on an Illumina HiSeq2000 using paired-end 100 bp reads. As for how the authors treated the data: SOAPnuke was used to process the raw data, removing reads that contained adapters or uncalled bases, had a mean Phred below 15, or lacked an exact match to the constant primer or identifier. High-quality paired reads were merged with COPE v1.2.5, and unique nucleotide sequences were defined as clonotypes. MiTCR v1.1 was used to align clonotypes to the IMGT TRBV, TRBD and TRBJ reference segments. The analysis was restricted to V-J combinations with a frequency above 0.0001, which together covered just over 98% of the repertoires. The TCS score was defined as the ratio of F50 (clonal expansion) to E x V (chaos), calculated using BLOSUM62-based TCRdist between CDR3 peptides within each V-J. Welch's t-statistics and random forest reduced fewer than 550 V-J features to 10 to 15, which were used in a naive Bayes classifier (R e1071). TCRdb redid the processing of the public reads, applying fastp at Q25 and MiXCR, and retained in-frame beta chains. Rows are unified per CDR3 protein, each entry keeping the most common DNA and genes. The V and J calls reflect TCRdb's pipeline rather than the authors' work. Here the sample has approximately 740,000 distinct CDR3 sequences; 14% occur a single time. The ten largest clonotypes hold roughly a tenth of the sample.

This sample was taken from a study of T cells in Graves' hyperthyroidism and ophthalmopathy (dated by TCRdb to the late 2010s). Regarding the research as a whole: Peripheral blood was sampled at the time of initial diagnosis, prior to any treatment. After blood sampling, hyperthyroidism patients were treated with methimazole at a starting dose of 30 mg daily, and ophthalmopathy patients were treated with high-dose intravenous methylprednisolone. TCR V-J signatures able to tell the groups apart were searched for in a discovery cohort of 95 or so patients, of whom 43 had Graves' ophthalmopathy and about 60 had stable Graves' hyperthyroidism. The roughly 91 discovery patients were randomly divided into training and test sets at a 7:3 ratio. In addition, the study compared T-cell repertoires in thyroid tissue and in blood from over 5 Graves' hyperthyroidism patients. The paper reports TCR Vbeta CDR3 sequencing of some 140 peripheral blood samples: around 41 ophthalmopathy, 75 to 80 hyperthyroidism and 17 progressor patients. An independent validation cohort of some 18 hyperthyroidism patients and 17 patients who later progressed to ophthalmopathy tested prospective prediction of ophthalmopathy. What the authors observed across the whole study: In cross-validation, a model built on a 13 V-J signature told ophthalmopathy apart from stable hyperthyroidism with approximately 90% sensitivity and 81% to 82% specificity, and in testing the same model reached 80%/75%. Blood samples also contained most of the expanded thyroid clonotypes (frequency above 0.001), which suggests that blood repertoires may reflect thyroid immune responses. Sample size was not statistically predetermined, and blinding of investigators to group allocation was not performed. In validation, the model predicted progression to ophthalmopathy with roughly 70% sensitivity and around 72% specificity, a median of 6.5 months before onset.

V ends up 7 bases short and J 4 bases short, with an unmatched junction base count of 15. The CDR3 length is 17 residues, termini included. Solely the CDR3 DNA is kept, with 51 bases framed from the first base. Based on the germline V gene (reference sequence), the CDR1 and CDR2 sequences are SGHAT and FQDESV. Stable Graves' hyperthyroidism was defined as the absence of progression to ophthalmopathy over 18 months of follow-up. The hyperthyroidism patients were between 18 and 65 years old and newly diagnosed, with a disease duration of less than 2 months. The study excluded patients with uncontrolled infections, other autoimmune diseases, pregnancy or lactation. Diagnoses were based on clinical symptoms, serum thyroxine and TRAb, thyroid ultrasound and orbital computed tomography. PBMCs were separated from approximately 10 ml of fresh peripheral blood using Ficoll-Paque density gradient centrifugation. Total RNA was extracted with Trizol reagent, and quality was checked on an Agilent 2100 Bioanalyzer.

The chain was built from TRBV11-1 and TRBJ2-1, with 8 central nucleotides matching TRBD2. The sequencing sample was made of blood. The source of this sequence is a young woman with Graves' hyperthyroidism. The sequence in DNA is TGTGCCAGCACGGGGGGGGATATAGGCAGGCTTTACAATGAGCAGTTCGTC. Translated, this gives CASTGGDIGRLYNEQFV.